The T cell receptor beta chain under discussion was sequenced for a study of blood T cell repertoires in COVID-19. Study overall: The samples span acute and convalescent COVID-19 from the United States, Italy and Spain.

Original analysis: How many nucleated cells were present was estimated from reference gene primer amplification. Sequencing was performed with immunoSEQ multiplex PCR; in TCRdb, only in-frame clones are kept and a portion is missing. V and J calls and clone size are those listed in that table; D and trimming were worked out from the DNA. The sample has roughly 110,000 clones; around 89% are singletons. The CDR3 consists of 15 residues. V lost 3 bases and J lost 0, with 12 bases in between. This sequence originates from a man between 50 and 59 years old with active or convalescent COVID-19. This chain uses TRBV5-3 with TRBJ1-1, with D perhaps matching TRBD1 (6 bases). TRBV5-3 is an ORF, and what it does is uncertain. The sample consisted of peripheral blood. The CDR3 reads CARSSPGHLNTEAFF. In DNA form, the CDR3 reads TGTGCCAGAAGCTCCCCGGGACACTTGAACACTGAAGCTTTCTTT.